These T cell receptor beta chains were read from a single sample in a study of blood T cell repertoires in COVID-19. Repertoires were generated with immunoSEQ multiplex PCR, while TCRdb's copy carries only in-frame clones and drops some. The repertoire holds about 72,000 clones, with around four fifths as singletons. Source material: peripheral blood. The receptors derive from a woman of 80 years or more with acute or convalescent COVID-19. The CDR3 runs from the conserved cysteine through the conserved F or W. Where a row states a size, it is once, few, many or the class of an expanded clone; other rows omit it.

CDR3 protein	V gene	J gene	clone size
CASSPGQGRSDTEAFF	TRBV5-1	TRBJ1-1	few
CASSYGRGPPDGYTF	TRBV6-5	TRBJ1-2	-
CASSPGEGRTSGNTIYF	TRBV11-3	TRBJ1-3	-
CASRESRLNTEAFF	TRBV11-3	TRBJ1-1	-
CASTDSQETQYF	TRBV6-6	TRBJ2-5	-
CASSQDRSGRGNIQYF	TRBV4-2	TRBJ2-4	-
CAWSPPRGGTEAFF	TRBV30	TRBJ1-1	-
CASSLTGKNTEAFF	TRBV11-2	TRBJ1-1	-
CASSSSGESNQPQHF	TRBV7-9	TRBJ1-5	once
CAWTHPGGITEAFF	TRBV30	TRBJ1-1	-
CASSLQGTDTQYF	TRBV12-3/TRBV12-4	TRBJ2-3	-
CARSQGANYNSPLHF	TRBV2	TRBJ1-6	-
CAISELRTGGGEKLFF	TRBV10-3	TRBJ1-4	-
CASMDRVYGYTF	TRBV2	TRBJ1-2	-
CAGAGTGPHTGELFF	TRBV2	TRBJ2-2	-
CASSSRSSALAGVDTDTQYF	TRBV13	TRBJ2-3	-
CATSDLPGNGYTF	TRBV24-1	TRBJ1-2	-
CASKRTGPDKGYGYTF	TRBV5-8	TRBJ1-2	-
CASSVGTSAYEQYF	TRBV7-2	TRBJ2-7	-
CASSLVLGGTGELFF	TRBV7-3	TRBJ2-2	once
CASSLESGAGGELFF	TRBV5-1	TRBJ2-2	-
CARLRGTGAGAEAFF	TRBV2	TRBJ1-1	-
CASSLRPGDGYTF	TRBV12-3/TRBV12-4	TRBJ1-2	-
CASRRVGDYNEQFF	TRBV27	TRBJ2-1	few
CASSLAPNSGNQPQHF	TRBV11-2	TRBJ1-5	-
CASSPLGGLAYNEQFF	TRBV7-3	TRBJ2-1	-
CAWSVEGADTQYF	TRBV30	TRBJ2-3	once
CAGQLQGLNNSPLHF	TRBV2	TRBJ1-6	-
CASSLGGPDYNEQFF	TRBV5-1	TRBJ2-1	once
CASSLGSGWRAFQETQYF	TRBV5-1	TRBJ2-5	-
CATAGQLNTEAFF	TRBV12-3/TRBV12-4	TRBJ1-1	-
CASSLTSGLVTDTQYF	TRBV7-3	TRBJ2-3	-
CASSTAGGHSGNTIYF	TRBV19	TRBJ1-3	-
CASTTLPRTGLSSYEQYF	TRBV5-1	TRBJ2-7	-
CASIRASYEQYF	TRBV2	TRBJ2-7	-
CASSPSGTGGVQPQHF	TRBV19	TRBJ1-5	-
CASSHRQSGNEKLFF	TRBV3-1/TRBV3-2	TRBJ1-4	-
CASSSLRQGASNTEAFF	TRBV19	TRBJ1-1	-
CASSVTGYGEGATEAFF	TRBV9	TRBJ1-1	once
CASSLGLAGETQYF	TRBV5-1	TRBJ2-5	-
CASKKGRGPTEAFF	TRBV19	TRBJ1-1	-
CASSPAGEPVQETQYF	TRBV18	TRBJ2-5	-
CASAQGSSYEQYF	TRBV2	TRBJ2-7	once
CASRTGQLYQETQYF	TRBV6-5	TRBJ2-5	once
CASSLRRLPGLYGYTF	TRBV5-8	TRBJ1-2	-